This T cell receptor (beta chain) was sequenced for a study of T cells in Graves' hyperthyroidism and ophthalmopathy. Per germline, CDR1 ENHRY and CDR2 SYGVKD. The CDR3 runs 15 residues. RNA transcripts yielded amplified TCR beta CDR3 regions. HTBI primers were the set used in a first-round RT-PCR of the TCR CDR3. From the multiplex PCR reads, TCRdb called clonotypes with MiXCR, one entry per CDR3 protein. This sample yields roughly 500,000 distinct CDR3 sequences, of which 46% are seen a single time; around 44% belongs to the top ten. Regarding this clonotype: Germline is not matched at one junction end, which may reflect a read error.

This clonotype was obtained from an adult woman with Graves' disease, either hyperthyroidism or ophthalmopathy (not recorded which). Specimen: peripheral blood or thyroid tissue (not recorded which). The rearrangement links TRBV10-3 to TRBJ1-5, with D perhaps TRBD1 (5 bases). CDR3 amino acids: CATLGLAEDNEPQHF. In DNA, the CDR3 is TGTGCCACGCTGGGACTAGCGGAGGACAATGAGCCCCAGCATTTT.